In its sample, the clone carrying this T cell receptor (beta chain) was seen a few times. Individuals aged about 18 to 89 years were recruited from 20 to 25 US areas. These data originate in a study of blood T cell repertoires in COVID-19. Libraries were prepared by immunoSEQ multiplex PCR; TCRdb keeps only in-frame clonotypes and omits some of them. The data contain under 200,000 clones, around 80% of them singletons. The CDR3 runs to 20 residues. Germline V gives CDR1 SGHRS, CDR2 YFSETQ. V was clipped by 3 bases and J by 7 bases, with 32 bases between them. Sequenced material: PBMCs or T cells enriched from blood (not recorded which). V usage is TRBV5-1 and J usage is TRBJ2-1, with a tentative D call TRBD2 (6 bases). The receptor comes from a woman aged 55-70 years who had recovered from COVID-19. CDR3 bases: TGCGCCAGCAGCTCCTCGGGCGGAGGGCCGGCCTTAGAGCGTGTGAATGAGCAGTTCTTC. Encoded protein: CASSSSGGGPALERVNEQFF.